This entry features one T cell receptor (beta chain) sequence. This sample was taken from a study of Tregs in tolerant kidney transplant recipients. Unstimulated Tregs (CD4+CD25+CD127-) and CD4+CD25- non-Tregs were sorted from PBMCs. Measured with immunoSEQ multiplex PCR; TCRdb has only the in-frame clones, and not every one. The sample contains around 120,000 clones, around 91% of which appear only once. CDR1 SGHTA and CDR2 FQGNSA come from the germline V gene. V was clipped by 3 bases and J by 5 bases, with 10 bases between them. This CDR3 contains 13 residues. The receptor was isolated from a human donor in good health. The rearrangement joins TRBV7-2 to TRBJ2-5, with TRBD1 as a possible D gene (6 bases). The sequenced sample consisted of CD4+ T cells from blood. The CDR3 DNA is TGTGCCAGCAGCTTCACAGGGTGGGAGACCCAGTACTTC. Its protein product is CASSFTGWETQYF.